A selection of T cell receptor beta chains follows, all from one sample in a study of OX40 agonist ivuxolimab in advanced cancers. Assay: immunoSEQ multiplex PCR; the TCRdb copy retains only in-frame clones and omits some. The data contain almost 80,000 clones, about nine tenths of them singletons. Sequences were derived from CD4+ or CD8+ T cells sorted from blood, sampled in a trial of the OX40 agonist ivuxolimab. These receptors all come from an adult with an advanced solid tumor such as melanoma, head and neck, liver or kidney cancer. Both conserved end residues are part of each CDR3. A D gene is named only where the DNA matches it firmly. A clone size is listed for some rows: how often the clone was seen (once, few, many), or a class if it is expanded.

len: 13; j_gene: TRBJ2-3; d_gene: TRBD1; v_gene: TRBV29-1; abundance: .; CDR3aa: CSVTGGVTDTQYF; CDR3nt: TGCAGCGTGACAGGGGGGGTCACAGATACGCAGTATTTT
len: 16; j_gene: TRBJ1-6; d_gene: .; v_gene: TRBV4-1; abundance: .; CDR3aa: CASSQEFRIKGGPLHF; CDR3nt: TGCGCCAGCAGCCAAGAGTTCAGAATCAAGGGTGGACCCCTCCACTTT
len: 16; j_gene: TRBJ2-3; d_gene: .; v_gene: TRBV19; abundance: .; CDR3aa: CASSILSGTSTDTQYF; CDR3nt: TGTGCCAGTAGTATTCTTAGCGGTACTAGCACAGATACGCAGTATTTT
len: 19; j_gene: TRBJ2-2; d_gene: TRBD2; v_gene: TRBV15; abundance: few; CDR3aa: CATSRDLYPTSGKTGELFF; CDR3nt: TGTGCCACCAGCAGAGATCTCTACCCGACTAGCGGAAAAACCGGGGAGCTGTTTTTT
len: 13; j_gene: TRBJ1-1; d_gene: .; v_gene: TRBV5-4; abundance: .; CDR3aa: CASSKVGQTEAFF; CDR3nt: TGTGCCAGCAGCAAAGTCGGACAGACTGAAGCTTTCTTT
len: 15; j_gene: TRBJ1-5; d_gene: .; v_gene: TRBV5-6; abundance: .; CDR3aa: CASSFNRYSNQPQHF; CDR3nt: TGTGCCAGCAGCTTTAATCGATATAGCAATCAGCCCCAGCATTTT
len: 13; j_gene: TRBJ1-5; d_gene: .; v_gene: TRBV6-5; abundance: .; CDR3aa: CASSYVGDQPQHF; CDR3nt: TGTGCCAGCAGTTACGTCGGGGATCAGCCCCAGCATTTT
len: 14; j_gene: TRBJ2-5; d_gene: .; v_gene: TRBV10-3; abundance: .; CDR3aa: CAIRDGQGEEAQYF; CDR3nt: TGTGCCATCAGGGATGGACAAGGGGAAGAGGCCCAGTACTTC
len: 15; j_gene: TRBJ2-5; d_gene: .; v_gene: TRBV5-4; abundance: .; CDR3aa: CASSLGLVGSETQYF; CDR3nt: TGTGCCAGCAGCTTGGGACTAGTCGGCTCGGAGACCCAGTACTTC
len: 16; j_gene: TRBJ2-3; d_gene: TRBD2; v_gene: TRBV18; abundance: .; CDR3aa: CASSPSMAGVEDTQYF; CDR3nt: TGTGCCAGCTCACCGTCGATGGCGGGAGTGGAAGATACGCAGTATTTT
len: 17; j_gene: TRBJ2-7; d_gene: TRBD1; v_gene: TRBV28; abundance: .; CDR3aa: CASSKPLGQGFSYEQYF; CDR3nt: TGTGCCAGCAGTAAACCGTTGGGACAGGGATTTAGCTACGAGCAGTACTTC
len: 14; j_gene: TRBJ2-7; d_gene: .; v_gene: TRBV9; abundance: once; CDR3aa: CASSAGRDAYEQYF; CDR3nt: TGTGCCAGCAGCGCCGGACGTGATGCCTACGAGCAGTACTTC
len: 15; j_gene: TRBJ2-3; d_gene: .; v_gene: TRBV14; abundance: once; CDR3aa: CASSPLDGSTDTQYF; CDR3nt: TGTGCCAGCAGCCCTCTTGACGGTAGCACAGATACGCAGTATTTT
len: 16; j_gene: TRBJ2-7; d_gene: .; v_gene: TRBV4-1; abundance: .; CDR3aa: CASSPPRGWGPYEQYF; CDR3nt: TGCGCCAGCAGCCCCCCGCGGGGCTGGGGACCCTACGAGCAGTACTTC
len: 14; j_gene: TRBJ2-7; d_gene: .; v_gene: TRBV2; abundance: .; CDR3aa: CASRDSWGMAEQYF; CDR3nt: TGTGCCAGCAGGGATAGTTGGGGGATGGCCGAGCAGTACTTC
len: 15; j_gene: TRBJ2-1; d_gene: TRBD2; v_gene: TRBV10-2; abundance: .; CDR3aa: CASSERSGRYNEQFF; CDR3nt: TGCGCCAGCAGTGAGCGGAGCGGGAGGTACAATGAGCAGTTCTTC
len: 14; j_gene: TRBJ2-5; d_gene: .; v_gene: TRBV10-3; abundance: once; CDR3aa: CAISESGVAETQYF; CDR3nt: TGTGCCATCAGTGAGTCGGGGGTAGCGGAGACCCAGTACTTC